Following are 30 T cell receptor beta chains from one sample sequenced in a study of post-analysis software for immune sequencing data (dated by TCRdb to between 2014 and 2016). The research as a whole found: Four to six TRBV segments, including TRBV5-6, TRBV5-1 and TRBV20-1, were significantly more frequent in patients than controls.

The method was PCR. Sequenced on an Illumina HiSeq 2500. To reduce PCR and sequencing biases, unique molecular identifiers were incorporated into the TCR beta cDNA libraries. TCRdb reworked the public reads: Q25 trimming with fastp, MiXCR clone assembly, productive beta chains retained. Each entry merges the rows of one CDR3 protein and shows their most common DNA and genes. This sample is represented by about 400,000 distinct CDR3 sequences; roughly 30% of them were singletons. 13% of the sample comes from the top ten. These receptors' antigens are unknown. Sequences were obtained from blood. Receptor source: a girl aged 5-17 years with multiple sclerosis.

This chain joins TRBV5-1 and TRBJ1-6; D is ambiguous. This CDR3 spans 15 amino acids. Germline lookup yields CDR1 SGHRS and CDR2 YFSETQ. Trimming pared 1 base from V and 8 bases from J, leaving 13 bases between. The CDR3 protein is CASSLPGRQDSPLHF. As DNA, the CDR3 is TGCGCCAGCAGCTTGCCCGGACGCCAGGATTCACCCCTCCACTTT.

This clonotype was recorded once. The chain joins TRBV29-1 to TRBJ1-1; D possibly corresponds to TRBD1 (5 bases). Germline loops: CDR1 SQVTM, CDR2 ANQGSEA. The CDR3 is made up of 13 amino acids. Trimming took 5 bases from V and 4 from J, leaving 14 bases between them. This CDR3 is CSVPLEGSTEAFF. CDR3 DNA: TGCAGCGTTCCCTTGGAGGGGAGCACTGAAGCTTTCTTT. Filled out from reference TRBV29-1 and TRBJ1-1, the complete variable domain reads SAVISQKPSRDICQRGTSLTIQCQVDSQVTMMFWYRQQPGQSLTLIATANQGSEATYESGFVIDKFPISRPNLTFSTLTVSNMSPEDSSIYLCSVPLEGSTEAFFGQGTRLTVV.

This chain joins TRBV4-1 and TRBJ2-6; TRBD1 agrees at 11 bases. CDR1 MGHRA and CDR2 YSYEKL come from the germline V gene. The J segment lost 4 bases and the V segment lost 2 bases, leaving 13 bases of the junction unmatched. The CDR3 is 20 amino acids. The CDR3 region has the DNA TGCGCCAGCAGCCAACCTTATGGACAGGGGGCGTCGGAGGGGGCCAACGTCCTGACTTTC. It is translated as CASSQPYGQGASEGANVLTF.

The chain carries TRBV7-2 and TRBJ2-7, with 8 bases that match TRBD1. Germline CDR1 reads SGHTA; CDR2 reads FQGNSA. There are 13 residues in the CDR3. Trimming cost V 10 bases and J 4 bases; bases outside gene matches: 9. For the CDR3, the DNA is TGTGCCACCAGGGGACAGGCGGCATACGAGCAGTACTTC. This gives the protein CATRGQAAYEQYF.

This clonotype was counted between two and nine times. The chain combines TRBV29-1 with TRBJ2-1; D is ambiguous. This CDR3 comprises 15 residues. The germline V gene has CDR1 SQVTM and CDR2 ANQGSEA. Trimming stripped 6 bases from V and 1 base from J, with 16 bases between. For the CDR3, the DNA is TGCAGCGTCACCCCGTACACCCAGTCCTACAATGAGCAGTTCTTC. Translated, it gives CSVTPYTQSYNEQFF.

The rearrangement uses TRBV14 and TRBJ1-2; weak D call: TRBD1 (6 bases). Germline CDR1 is SGHDN and CDR2 is FVKESK. The CDR3 has 13 amino acids. V lost 4 bases, J lost 8 bases, and 14 bases lay in between. CDR3 DNA: TGTGCCAGCAGCCCGCAGGGGATCGGGGGCTACACCTTC. The encoded protein is CASSPQGIGGYTF.

This sequence joins TRBV29-1 and TRBJ1-2; weak D call: TRBD1 (6 bases). CDR1 and CDR2 from the germline V gene are SQVTM and ANQGSEA. V lost 1 base and J lost 6, with 15 bases in between. This CDR3 has 14 amino acids. CDR3 sequence: CSVEAQGKSDGYTF. In DNA form, the CDR3 reads TGCAGCGTTGAAGCCCAGGGGAAAAGTGATGGCTACACCTTC.

This rearrangement joins TRBV9 to TRBJ2-1; TRBD2 aligns across 12 bases. The germline V gene encodes CDR1 SGDLS and CDR2 YYNGEE. The CDR3 runs to 17 residues. Trimming at V came to 4 bases and at J to 6 bases, leaving 11 bases not matched to a gene. The CDR3 loop reads CASSPGTSGGPGNEQFF. As DNA, the CDR3 is TGTGCCAGCAGCCCAGGAACTAGCGGGGGGCCTGGCAATGAGCAGTTCTTC.

In this sample, this clonotype turned up a few times. The chain employs TRBV5-5 and TRBJ2-2; D is uncertain. V was shortened by 2 bases and J by 2 bases, with 10 bases between the two germline ends. CDR1 and CDR2 (germline): SGHKS, YYEKEE (reference sequence). The CDR3 runs to 15 residues. CDR3 residues: CASSFNTQNTGELFF. The CDR3 DNA follows: TGTGCCAGCAGCTTTAACACCCAAAACACCGGGGAGCTGTTTTTT.

This clonotype turned up a few times. This chain joins TRBV4-1 and TRBJ2-5; D gene unclear. The CDR3 runs 15 residues. Germline CDR1 MGHRA, CDR2 YSYEKL. Trimming removed 6 bases from V and 1 base from J, with 15 bases in between. CDR3 DNA sequence: TGCGCCAGCAGGCAGTACAGCGCGGTCCAAGAGACCCAGTACTTC. Protein sequence: CASRQYSAVQETQYF.

This clonotype was detected a few times. This rearrangement joins TRBV6-5 to TRBJ2-6; D is uncertain. CDR3 length equals 15 residues. Between the trimmed V and J ends, which lost 5 bases and 0 bases, there was a span of 8 bases. Germline V CDR1 and CDR2: MNHEY, SVGAGI. In DNA, the CDR3 is TGTGCCAGCAGTCTCGTCTTCTCTGGGGCCAACGTCCTGACTTTC. Translation: CASSLVFSGANVLTF.

This clonotype was picked up a small number of times. This chain joins TRBV5-4 and TRBJ2-5; the D gene is possibly TRBD2 (5 bases). Trimming took 3 bases from V and 3 from J, leaving 12 bases between them. This CDR3 has 14 residues. Germline lookup yields CDR1 SGHNT and CDR2 YYREEE (reference sequence). The CDR3 protein is CASSSTYGEETQYF. The CDR3 DNA follows: TGTGCCAGCAGCTCGACCTACGGGGAAGAGACCCAGTACTTC.

CDR3 in DNA: TGTGCCAGCAGTTGCCAGTTGAGTTCACCCCTCCACTTT. It yields the protein CASSCQLSSPLHF. The gene calls are TRBV6-5 and TRBJ1-6, with D uncertain. The CDR3 has 13 amino acids. CDR1 and CDR2 from the germline V gene are MNHEY and SVGAGI. The germline V and J ends were trimmed by 4 bases and 9 bases, with 10 bases remaining between them.

The V gene is TRBV6-6, the J gene TRBJ1-2, with D tentatively TRBD1 (6 bases). Trimming removed 6 bases from V and 1 base from J, with 12 bases in between. The germline gives CDR1 MNHNY, CDR2 SVGAGI (reference sequence). The CDR3 has 14 amino acids. CDR3 amino acids: CASRRGQNNYGYTF. DNA of the CDR3: TGTGCCAGCAGGAGGGGACAAAATAACTATGGCTACACCTTC.

This chain links TRBV7-9 with TRBJ1-1; D not certain. Germline loops: CDR1 SEHNR, CDR2 FQNEAQ (reference sequence). This CDR3 region has 18 residues. The V end was cut by 2 bases, the J end by 0 bases, with 19 bases between. The CDR3 bases are TGTGCCAGCAGCTTAAGTGTCGTGCCAGATTCCATGAACACTGAAGCTTTCTTT. This translates into CASSLSVVPDSMNTEAFF. Full variable domain (rest looked up from reference TRBV7-9 and TRBJ1-1): DTGVSQNPRHKITKRGQNVTFRCDPISEHNRLYWYRQTLGQGPEFLTYFQNEAQLEKSRLLSDRFSAERPKGSFSTLEIQRTEQGDSAMYLCASSLSVVPDSMNTEAFFGQGTRLTVV.

The rearrangement links TRBV7-2 to TRBJ2-5; unclear D gene. CDR1 and CDR2 (germline): SGHTA, FQGNSA. This CDR3 comprises 15 residues. The V and J ends lost 6 bases and 4 bases respectively, with 18 bases between them. CDR3 bases: TGTGCCAGCAGTCCAAACACGGCCCTGGGAGAGACCCAGTACTTC. Its translation is CASSPNTALGETQYF. The whole variable domain, remainder taken from reference TRBV7-2 and TRBJ2-5, is GAGVSQSPSNKVTEKGKDVELRCDPISGHTALYWYRQSLGQGLEFLIYFQGNSAPDKSGLPSDRFSAERTGGSVSTLTIQRTQQEDSAVYLCASSPNTALGETQYFGPGTRLLVL.

This CDR3 is CASSSQSGRHEQYF. As DNA, the CDR3 is TGTGCCAGCAGCTCCCAGTCAGGGCGTCACGAGCAGTACTTC. This sequence joins TRBV7-2 and TRBJ2-7; D possibly corresponds to TRBD1 (5 bases). The germline V gene encodes CDR1 SGHTA and CDR2 FQGNSA. This CDR3 contains 14 residues. Trimming pared 4 bases from V and 5 bases from J, leaving 15 bases between.

The CDR3 sequence is CASSDETLPYTEAFF. CDR3 sequence (DNA): TGTGCCAGCAGTGATGAAACCCTCCCGTACACTGAAGCTTTCTTT. This chain connects TRBV6-1 to TRBJ1-1; D is unclear. The CDR3 has 15 residues. Germline V gives CDR1 MNHNS, CDR2 SASEGT. V lost 3 bases to trimming and J lost 3 bases, with 14 bases between them.

The V gene is TRBV29-1, the J gene TRBJ1-1, with no clear D. Between the trimmed V and J ends, which lost 6 bases and 3 bases, there was a span of 8 bases. The CDR3 covers 11 residues. Germline values: CDR1 SQVTM, CDR2 ANQGSEA. Here the CDR3 reads CSVWADTEAFF. The CDR3 region has the DNA TGCAGCGTGTGGGCCGACACTGAAGCTTTCTTT.

The genes are TRBV11-3 and TRBJ2-1; perhaps TRBD1 as D (6 bases). Deletions cut 5 bases from V and 0 bases from J, with 11 bases between. Germline-derived CDR1 and CDR2 are SGHNT and YENEEA. The CDR3 has 15 amino acids. The DNA for the CDR3 is TGTGCCAGCAGCGACAGGCAGAGCTCCTACAATGAGCAGTTCTTC. This encodes CASSDRQSSYNEQFF.

This chain links TRBV29-1 with TRBJ2-7; D is ambiguous. This CDR3 region has 12 residues. In germline, CDR1 is SQVTM, CDR2 ANQGSEA. The V and J ends lost 5 bases and 1 base respectively, with 9 bases between them. The CDR3 DNA follows: TGCAGCGTTTGGACGGCTTCCTACGAGCAGTACTTC. This translates into CSVWTASYEQYF.

This clonotype was counted between two and nine times. The chain joins TRBV5-1 to TRBJ1-1; no definite D call. The germline CDR1 and CDR2 sequences are SGHRS and YFSETQ. V was shortened by 0 bases and J by 1 base, with 10 bases between the two germline ends. The CDR3 totals 15 residues. CDR3 in DNA: TGCGCCAGCAGCTTGGGAGGCAGCCAGAACACTGAAGCTTTCTTT. Its translation: CASSLGGSQNTEAFF.

Points on this clonotype: An end of the junction does not agree with germline; a read error may underlie this. The V call is TRBV7-7, the J call TRBJ2-1, with D possibly matching TRBD1 (6 bases). The CDR3 has 12 amino acids. Germline lookup yields CDR1 SSHAT and CDR2 FNYEAQ (reference sequence). CDR3 nucleotide sequence: TGTGCTAGCAGCCCGACAGGCAATGAGCAGTTCTTC. Translation: CASSPTGNEQFF.

J is TRBJ2-5 and V is TRBV20-1; D gene uncertain. The DNA matches TRBJ2-7 better at its end, which makes the J call doubtful. The CDR3 covers 11 residues. Germline CDR1 and CDR2: DFQATT and SNEGSKA (reference sequence). The CDR3 loop is CSNERLGEQYF. The CDR3 DNA reads TGCAGTAACGAACGGCTGGGCGAGCAGTACTTC.

On this clonotype: The CDR3 carries no conserved terminal phenylalanine or tryptophan, so it likely arises from a read error. The rearrangement uses TRBV12-3 or TRBV12-4 and TRBJ1-2; D unresolved. The germline V and J ends were trimmed by 2 bases and 9 bases, with 10 bases remaining between them. The CDR3 has 12 residues. The CDR3 DNA reads TGTGCCAGCAGTTTATCAGAAATGCGCTACACCGTC. Translation: CASSLSEMRYTV.

This clonotype has more than one count but fewer than ten. This chain connects TRBV12-3 or TRBV12-4 to TRBJ2-1, with TRBD2 matching over 7 bases. The CDR3 covers 16 residues. The J segment lost 3 bases and the V segment lost 7 bases, leaving 12 bases of the junction unmatched. CDR3: CASNEIGLDLYNEQFF. CDR3 nucleotides: TGTGCCAGCAACGAGATCGGACTAGATCTCTACAATGAGCAGTTCTTC.

This clonotype was seen more than once but under ten times. The rearrangement links TRBV20-1 to TRBJ2-3; TRBD2 is a possible D gene (5 bases). The CDR3 totals 11 residues. The V and J ends lost 5 bases and 7 bases respectively, with 10 bases between them. Germline CDR1 reads DFQATT; CDR2 reads SNEGSKA (reference sequence). The DNA for the CDR3 is TGCAGTGCTGCGGGCGGAAATACGCAGTATTTT. Amino acids: CSAAGGNTQYF.

This clonotype has just one count. The chain links TRBV20-1 to TRBJ1-5, with D maybe TRBD1 (6 bases). Per germline, CDR1 DFQATT and CDR2 SNEGSKA (reference sequence). The ends were cut back, 6 bases at V and 4 bases at J, with 13 bases in the middle. CDR3 length: 13 residues. The CDR3 region is CSARQALNQPQHF. The DNA for the CDR3 is TGCAGTGCAAGACAGGCCCTGAATCAGCCCCAGCATTTT.

This rearrangement joins TRBV7-2 to TRBJ2-1; tentative D call: TRBD1 (6 bases). V was trimmed by 5 bases and J by 7 bases, leaving 15 bases between them. The CDR3 is 14 amino acids. Germline V gene sequence: CDR1 SGHTA, CDR2 FQGNSA. CDR3: CASSSPQGSNEQFF. DNA for the CDR3: TGTGCCAGCAGCAGCCCCCAGGGGTCAAATGAGCAGTTCTTC. Looking up the rest from reference TRBV7-2 and TRBJ2-1 gives the full variable domain: GAGVSQSPSNKVTEKGKDVELRCDPISGHTALYWYRQSLGQGLEFLIYFQGNSAPDKSGLPSDRFSAERTGGSVSTLTIQRTQQEDSAVYLCASSSPQGSNEQFFGPGTRLTVL.

V and J are TRBV12-3 or TRBV12-4 and TRBJ2-3; the match to TRBD2 covers 15 bases. CDR3 length equals 18 residues. The V segment lost 5 bases and the J segment 0 bases; nucleotides outside the gene matches: 6. The CDR3 bases are TGTGCCAGCAGTCCCTGGGGACTAGCGGGGGGTAGCACAGATACGCAGTATTTT. Translated: CASSPWGLAGGSTDTQYF.